This T cell receptor beta chain was sequenced for a study of cytomegalovirus exposure and HLA in healthy donors (dated by TCRdb to 2016 to 2017). Background for the entire study: In an earlier analysis of about 560 of the donors, about 260 Gb of sequence data and 117 million unique TCR beta sequences from about 179 million T cells were reported. About 300 gigabases of sequencing data and approximately 84 million unique TCR sequences were included in an early release covering under 650 HLA-typed donors. Of the 398 genotyped donors, approximately 83% fell in the genetic ancestry cluster associated with self-reported Caucasian donors. The study was designed to test whether signatures of past pathogen exposure could be identified by cataloging public T cell receptors. The study used immunosequencing to profile the T cell repertoires of 666 subjects and linked those repertoires to cytomegalovirus serostatus. A separate validation cohort of about 110 different subjects was used in addition to the roughly 620-subject first cohort. High-throughput TCR immunosequencing, statistical association of individual TCRs with disease status, and machine learning were combined to predict cytomegalovirus infection status. In a later analysis, previously published TCR beta repertoires from roughly 710 donors were re-analyzed and high-resolution HLA genotyping was added so that TCR occurrence patterns could be studied. Rather than using new phenotypic data, the later analysis identified candidate immune exposures from TCR beta sequences and from how often those sequences occurred across donors. In an earlier analysis of 587 of the donors, high-throughput TCR beta sequencing was used to judge whether each TCR beta V gene segment behaved as functional or pseudogenic. Donor age, sex, ethnicity and CMV serostatus were compiled together with the repertoire data. In a later genetic analysis, genome-wide SNP genotypes for 398 of the 666 donors were used, and that subset was treated as a discovery cohort. Every discovery cohort repertoire had been produced on one sequencing platform. HLA typing included class I and class II loci at four-digit resolution. Typing coverage varied by locus: roughly 629-630 donors for A, B, C, DRB1 and DQB1; approximately 520 for DQA1; around 610 for DPA1; about 450 for DPB1. About five DR-DQ haplotypes were treated as single units for association and clustering because of strong linkage in the cohort. Among several hundred genotyped donors of the cohort, an average of around 250,000 unique TCR beta nucleotide sequences was sequenced per donor, of which approximately 18% were non-productive. Beyond this particular receptor, the publication reports: Specific HLA alleles were associated with 16,951 TCR beta sequences at a false discovery rate of 0.05 in a later analysis. The authors suggested that the approach could potentially be extended to other disease states and immunological phenotypes. The cohort was sequenced for TCR beta chains only, and without alpha or paired-chain data the features that could be detected were limited. HLA typing was unavailable for some donors at each locus, so association tests used only the typed subset. Most CMV-associated TCR beta chains appeared to be HLA-restricted in a later analysis, and the HLA associations seemed to be driven largely by CMV exposure. According to a later genetic analysis, donors in an Asian-associated ancestry cluster had fewer N-insertions in productive TCRs than the approximately 650-donor mean. In a later analysis, HLA-associated TCR beta chains showed more clonal expansion and lower generation probabilities than non-associated chains that were equally common. According to a later analysis, parvovirus B19, influenza, CMV and Epstein-Barr virus appeared linked to several top co-occurrence clusters. A further reported finding was that TCR beta sequences accurately predicted the HLA-A and HLA-B alleles for most subjects in the first cohort. Cytomegalovirus status was reported to be diagnosed by the classifier with high specificity and sensitivity in both the original and validation cohorts. Linkage disequilibrium might explain the correlated functional status among segregating V segments, but an unknown experimental factor could not be excluded. Some IMGT-functional V segments, including TRBV6-2 and TRBV6-3, could not be distinguished by the 87-base-pair reads and were therefore excluded. Broadly in line with IMGT annotations, most TCR beta V segments showed up in productive rearrangements about 87% or about 30% of the time in an earlier analysis of 450 to 600 of the donors. The only immune exposure information available for the cohort was CMV serostatus. A few of the identified cytomegalovirus-associated TCR beta chains were confirmed in vitro to be specific for cytomegalovirus antigens. A total of roughly 160 TCR beta chains were listed by the study as associated with cytomegalovirus. Presence/absence analyses assumed roughly uniform sequencing depth across donors, an assumption that may not hold. In a later analysis, the rate of TCR association differed among HLA loci, with DRB1 alleles having the most associated TCRs and HLA-C alleles having the fewest. V-gene and J-gene trimming of TCR beta chains was associated with a missense DCLRE1C variant in a later genetic analysis, and the association was replicated in an independent cohort. The earlier analysis of 587 of the donors excluded some 15 rarely observed V segments, including chromosome 9 orphons, because counts were too low. Across donors, most TCR sequences were observed very rarely, whereas some public TCRs were present in many individuals. A group of highly shared sequence variants was considered likely to be a technical artifact of the sequencing pipeline. Assigning TCR associations to individual alleles was difficult when HLA alleles, especially DR and DQ, strongly co-occurred.

The cohort consisted of 670 or so healthy bone marrow donors. All cohort members were sampled while nominally healthy, although unrecorded immune exposures were likely present. The donor tested CMV seropositive and was one of the 289 seropositive cohort members. Each donor provided a peripheral blood sample, and peripheral blood mononuclear cells were used for TCR beta sequencing. Genomic DNA extraction from the blood cell samples was performed with the Qiagen DNeasy Blood Extraction Kit. Taken from the germline V gene, the CDR1 and CDR2 loops are SGHTA and FQGTGA. The CDR3 covers 14 residues, taking in both the cysteine and the phenylalanine. Only the CDR3 region is kept as DNA, spanning 42 bases read in frame from base 1. Here V drops 5 bases and J drops 10 bases, and the junction holds 8 bases not matched to any gene. On this clone: This clone's antigen is unknown. Within one base of it there is no much larger clone, and no base qualities were kept.

Library preparation was by the immunoSEQ multiplex PCR assay. A mixture of 60 forward primers for TCR Vbeta segments and 13 reverse primers for TCR Jbeta segments was used in the multiplex PCR. A multiplex PCR assay on genomic DNA amplified the CDR3 region of rearranged TCR beta genes. The amplified TCR beta libraries were sequenced on the Illumina HiSeq System as 87-base-pair reads. Concerning the study's data processing: In a later analysis, roughly 80 million unique TCR beta chains were counted across the 500 to 700 repertoires, and roughly 11 million of these chains were shared by at least two donors. Raw reads were error-corrected and collapsed into unique sequences by a nearest-neighbor algorithm in which closely related sequences were merged to remove PCR and sequencing errors. V, D and J gene segments were assigned by aligning CDR3 sequences to IMGT reference sequences. For a sequence to be retained, at least a six-nucleotide match to both a V gene segment and a J gene segment was required. A rearrangement counted as productive if the CDR3 had no stop codons and remained in frame with V and J, and every other rearrangement counted as non-productive. CDR3 was defined by IMGT convention, running from the second conserved V-encoded cysteine to the conserved J-encoded phenylalanine. The earlier analysis of more than 450 of the donors excluded sequences that lacked an unambiguous match to a single V gene segment. An earlier analysis of fewer than 750 of the donors classified V segments as functional when productive rearrangements were above 56.7% and as segregating when the standard deviation between donors was above 5%. A statistical classification framework was built to diagnose cytomegalovirus status from the catalog of TCR beta chain sequences. In a later analysis, TCR nucleotide sequences were compared against IMGT/GENE-DB human TR gene sequences so that V and J genes could be assigned. Using the TCRdist pipeline, a later analysis assigned CDR3 sequences along with most-parsimonious VDJ recombination scenarios. In a later analysis, each TCR beta chain was defined by its CDR3 amino acid sequence together with its V-gene family, and reads lacking a unique V-gene family were excluded. To address suspected cross-contamination and a sequencing artifact, a later analysis removed 450 to 700 highly shared, low-generation-probability nucleotide sequences. In a later analysis, a clonal expansion index was calculated for each public chain from normalized within-repertoire ranks of inferred template counts. A later analysis computed generation probabilities with a VDJ recombination model fitted to out-of-frame rearrangements, and checked the results against IGoR. In a later analysis, TCR-TCR, TCR-HLA and TCR-CMV co-occurrence was scored with hypergeometric tests, and a repertoire-size bias correction was applied to TCR pairs. A later analysis estimated false discovery rates by permuting HLA or CMV assignments 20 times. In a later analysis, co-occurring TCRs were grouped with DBSCAN, and TCRdist sequence similarity was added when clustering was performed within HLA-allele-positive subsets. Co-occurrence clustering excluded repertoires with fewer than 30,000 or more than 120,000 public chains, plus five with anomalous nucleotide sharing. TCRdb re-hosts the immuneACCESS table, in-frame sequences only. Its copies lack some clones; in the studies checked, an unresolved V gene accounts for under half of them, and the cause for the rest is not known. V and J calls and clone size are given by that table; D and trimming were obtained from the DNA. The table for this sample lists roughly 150,000 clones; roughly four fifths of them were counted only once. The ten largest make up over 4% of the sample.

The sequenced sample was PBMCs. This clonotype was sampled from a man in his fifties or sixties in good health and CMV-seropositive. The sequence joins TRBV7-3 to TRBJ2-1, with 10 middle bases fitting TRBD2. The nucleotide sequence reads as follows: TGTGCCAGCAGCCCCTCTAGCGGGGGCGGGGAGCAGTTCTTC. It codes for CASSPSSGGGEQFF.